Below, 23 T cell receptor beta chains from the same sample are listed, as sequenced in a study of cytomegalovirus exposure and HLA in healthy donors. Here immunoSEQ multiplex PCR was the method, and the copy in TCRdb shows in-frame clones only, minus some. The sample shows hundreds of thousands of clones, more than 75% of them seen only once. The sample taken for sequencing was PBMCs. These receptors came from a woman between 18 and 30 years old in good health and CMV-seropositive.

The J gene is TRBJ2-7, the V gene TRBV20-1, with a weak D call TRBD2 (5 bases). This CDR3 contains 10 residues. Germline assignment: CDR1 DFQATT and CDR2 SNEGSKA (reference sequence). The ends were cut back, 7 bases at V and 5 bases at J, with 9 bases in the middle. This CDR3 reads CSVRADEQYF. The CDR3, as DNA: TGCAGTGTCCGAGCGGACGAGCAGTACTTC.

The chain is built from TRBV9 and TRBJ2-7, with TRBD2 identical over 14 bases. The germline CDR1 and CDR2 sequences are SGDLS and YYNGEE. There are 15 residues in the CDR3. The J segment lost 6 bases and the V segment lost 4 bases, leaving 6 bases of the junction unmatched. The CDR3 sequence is CASSLSGLAGVEQYF. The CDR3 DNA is TGTGCCAGCAGCCTTTCGGGACTAGCGGGAGTCGAGCAGTACTTC. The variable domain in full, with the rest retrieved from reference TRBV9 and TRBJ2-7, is DSGVTQTPKHLITATGQRVTLRCSPRSGDLSVYWYQQSLDQGLQFLIQYYNGEERAKGNILERFSAQQFPDLHSELNLSSLELGDSALYFCASSLSGLAGVEQYFGPGTRLTVT.

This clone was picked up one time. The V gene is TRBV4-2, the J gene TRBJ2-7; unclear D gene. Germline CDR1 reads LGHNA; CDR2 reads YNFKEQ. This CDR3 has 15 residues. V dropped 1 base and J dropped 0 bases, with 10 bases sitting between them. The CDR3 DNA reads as TGTGCCAGCAGCCAAGTGCCCGATAGCTCCTACGAGCAGTACTTC. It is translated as CASSQVPDSSYEQYF.

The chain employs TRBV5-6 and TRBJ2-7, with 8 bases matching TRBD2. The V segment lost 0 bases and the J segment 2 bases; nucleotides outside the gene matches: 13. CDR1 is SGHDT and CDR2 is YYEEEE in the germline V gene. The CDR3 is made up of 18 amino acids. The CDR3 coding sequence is TGTGCCAGCAGCTTGGCCGGGGGGGGGCGATATAATCCCTACGAGCAGTACTTC. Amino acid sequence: CASSLAGGGRYNPYEQYF.

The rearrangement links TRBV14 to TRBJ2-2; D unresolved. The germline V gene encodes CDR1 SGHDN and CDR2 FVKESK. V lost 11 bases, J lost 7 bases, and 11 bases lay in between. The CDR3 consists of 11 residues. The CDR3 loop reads CASSPGGELFF. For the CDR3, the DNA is TGTGCCTCAAGCCCAGGCGGGGAGCTGTTTTTT.

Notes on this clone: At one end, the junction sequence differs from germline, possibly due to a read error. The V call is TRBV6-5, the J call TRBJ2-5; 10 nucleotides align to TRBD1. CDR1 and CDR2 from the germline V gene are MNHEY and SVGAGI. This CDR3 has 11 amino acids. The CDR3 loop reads CASGTGESQYF. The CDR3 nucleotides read TGTGCCAGCGGGACAGGGGAGAGCCAGTACTTC.

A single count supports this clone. In DNA form, the CDR3 reads TGTGCCTGGAGTTTACCCCTAGGCACCTATGGCTACACCTTC. Translated: CAWSLPLGTYGYTF. The chain combines TRBV30 with TRBJ1-2; D call uncertain. The CDR3 is 14 amino acids. The V and J ends lost 2 bases and 4 bases respectively, with 14 bases between them. The V gene's germline CDR1 is GTSNPN and CDR2 SVGIG (reference sequence).

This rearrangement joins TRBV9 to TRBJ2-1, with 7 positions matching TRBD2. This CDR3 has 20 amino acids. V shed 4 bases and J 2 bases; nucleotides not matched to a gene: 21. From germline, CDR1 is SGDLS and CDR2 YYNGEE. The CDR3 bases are TGTGCCAGCAGCCCGGGAGGCGGCGGGACGTCTCTAACTACCTACAATGAGCAGTTCTTC. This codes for CASSPGGGGTSLTTYNEQFF.

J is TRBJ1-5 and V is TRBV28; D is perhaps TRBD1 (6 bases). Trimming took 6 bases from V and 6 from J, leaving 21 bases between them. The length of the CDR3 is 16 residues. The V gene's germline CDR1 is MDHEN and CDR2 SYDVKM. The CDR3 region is CASSPLSAGVIQPQHF. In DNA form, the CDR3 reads TGTGCCAGCAGCCCTTTATCGGCAGGGGTAATTCAGCCCCAGCATTTT. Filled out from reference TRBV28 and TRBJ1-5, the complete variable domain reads DVKVTQSSRYLVKRTGEKVFLECVQDMDHENMFWYRQDPGLGLRLIYFSYDVKMKEKGDIPEGYSVSREKKERFSLILESASTNQTSMYLCASSPLSAGVIQPQHFGDGTRLSIL.

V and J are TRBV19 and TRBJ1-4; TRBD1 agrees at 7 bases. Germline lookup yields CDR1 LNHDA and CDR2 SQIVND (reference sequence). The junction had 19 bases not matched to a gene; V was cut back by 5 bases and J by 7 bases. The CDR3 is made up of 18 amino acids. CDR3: CASSPNDAARGSSEKLFF. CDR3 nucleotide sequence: TGTGCCAGTAGTCCCAATGACGCGGCCAGGGGGTCTAGTGAAAAACTGTTTTTT.

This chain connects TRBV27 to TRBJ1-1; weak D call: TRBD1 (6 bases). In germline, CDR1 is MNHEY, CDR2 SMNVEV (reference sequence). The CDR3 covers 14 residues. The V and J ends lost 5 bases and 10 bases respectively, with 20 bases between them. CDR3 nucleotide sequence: TGTGCCAGCAGTCCTGGATTCAGACAGGTGGCAGCTTTCTTT. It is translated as CASSPGFRQVAAFF.

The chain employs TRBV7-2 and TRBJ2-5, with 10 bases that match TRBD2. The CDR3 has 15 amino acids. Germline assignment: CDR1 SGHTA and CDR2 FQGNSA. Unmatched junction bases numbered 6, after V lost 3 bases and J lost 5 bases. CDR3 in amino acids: CASSFPGTSDETQYF. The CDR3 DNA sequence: TGTGCCAGCAGCTTCCCCGGGACTAGCGACGAGACCCAGTACTTC.

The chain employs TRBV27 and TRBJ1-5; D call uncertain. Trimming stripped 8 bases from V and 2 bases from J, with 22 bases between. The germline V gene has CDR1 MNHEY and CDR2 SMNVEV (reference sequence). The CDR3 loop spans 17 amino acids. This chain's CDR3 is CASRPAVSGIGNQPQHF. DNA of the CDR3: TGTGCCAGCCGCCCTGCCGTGTCAGGTATTGGCAATCAGCCCCAGCATTTT.

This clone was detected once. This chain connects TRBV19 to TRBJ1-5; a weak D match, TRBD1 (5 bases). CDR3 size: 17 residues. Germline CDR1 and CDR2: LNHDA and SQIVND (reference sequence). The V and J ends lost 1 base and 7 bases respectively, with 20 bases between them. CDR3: CASSIGTFRVRGQPQHF. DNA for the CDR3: TGTGCCAGTAGTATAGGCACTTTCAGGGTCCGTGGACAGCCCCAGCATTTT.

CDR3 DNA: TGTGCCAGCAGCACCGGACTAGCGGGAAGCCAAGAGACCCAGTACTTC. This translates into CASSTGLAGSQETQYF. The V and J genes are TRBV9 and TRBJ2-5; 12 positions match TRBD2. The CDR3 is made up of 16 amino acids. V shed 4 bases, J shed 1 base, and the junction held 5 bases outside the gene matches. CDR1 is SGDLS and CDR2 is YYNGEE in the germline V gene.

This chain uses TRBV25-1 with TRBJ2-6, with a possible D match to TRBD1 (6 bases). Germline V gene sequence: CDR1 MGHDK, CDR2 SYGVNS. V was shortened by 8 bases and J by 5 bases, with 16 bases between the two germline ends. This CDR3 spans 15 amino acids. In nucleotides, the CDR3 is TGTGCCAGCCTTCCAGGGGAAGGGTGGGCCAACGTCCTGACTTTC. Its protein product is CASLPGEGWANVLTF.

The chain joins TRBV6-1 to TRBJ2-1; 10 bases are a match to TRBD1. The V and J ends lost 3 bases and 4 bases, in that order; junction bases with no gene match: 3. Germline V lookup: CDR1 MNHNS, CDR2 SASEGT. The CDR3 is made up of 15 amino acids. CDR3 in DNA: TGTGCCAGCAGTGACGGGACAGGGGTTTACAATGAGCAGTTCTTC. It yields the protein CASSDGTGVYNEQFF.

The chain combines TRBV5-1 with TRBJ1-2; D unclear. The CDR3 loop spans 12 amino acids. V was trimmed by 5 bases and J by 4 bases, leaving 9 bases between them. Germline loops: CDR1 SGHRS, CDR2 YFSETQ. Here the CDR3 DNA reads TGCGCCAGCAGTCAAGAGGCCTATGGCTACACCTTC. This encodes CASSQEAYGYTF.

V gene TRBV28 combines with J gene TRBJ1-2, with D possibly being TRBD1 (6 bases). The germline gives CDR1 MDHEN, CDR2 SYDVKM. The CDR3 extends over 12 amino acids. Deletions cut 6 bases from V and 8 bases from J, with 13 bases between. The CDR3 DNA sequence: TGTGCCAGCAGAGACAGGTCATGGGGCTACACCTTC. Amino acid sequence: CASRDRSWGYTF.

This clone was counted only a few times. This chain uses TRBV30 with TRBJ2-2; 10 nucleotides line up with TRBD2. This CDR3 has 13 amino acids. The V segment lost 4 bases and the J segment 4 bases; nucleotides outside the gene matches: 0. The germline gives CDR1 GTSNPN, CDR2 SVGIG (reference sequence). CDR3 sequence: CAWTSGGTGELFF. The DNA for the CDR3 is TGTGCCTGGACTAGCGGGGGCACCGGGGAGCTGTTTTTT.

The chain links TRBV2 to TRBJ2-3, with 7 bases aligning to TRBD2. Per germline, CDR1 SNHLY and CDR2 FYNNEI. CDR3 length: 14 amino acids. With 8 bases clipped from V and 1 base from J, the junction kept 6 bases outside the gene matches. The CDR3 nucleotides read TGTGCCAGCGGTCCGGGACTACGCACAGATACGCAGTATTTT. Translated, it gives CASGPGLRTDTQYF.

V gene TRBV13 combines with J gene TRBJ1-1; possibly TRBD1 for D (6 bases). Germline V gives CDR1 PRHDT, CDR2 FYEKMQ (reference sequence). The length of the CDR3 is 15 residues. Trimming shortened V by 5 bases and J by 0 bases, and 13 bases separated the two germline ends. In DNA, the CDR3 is TGTGCCAGCAGCCAACGACAGGCCGTGAACACTGAAGCTTTCTTT. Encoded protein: CASSQRQAVNTEAFF.

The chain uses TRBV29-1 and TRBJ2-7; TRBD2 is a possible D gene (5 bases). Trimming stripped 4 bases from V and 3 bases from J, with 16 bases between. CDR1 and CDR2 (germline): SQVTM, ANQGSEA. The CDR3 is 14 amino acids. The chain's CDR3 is CSVGPRTRGYEQYF. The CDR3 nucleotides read TGCAGCGTTGGCCCTCGGACTCGAGGCTACGAGCAGTACTTC.